The clone carrying this T cell receptor beta chain has just a few counts. The data belong to a study of patients and donors after allogeneic stem cell transplantation. TCRdb reprocessed the RT-PCR reads with MiXCR, giving one entry per CDR3 protein. The sample records roughly 960,000 distinct CDR3 sequences, around 17% being singletons. The sequence derives from a human donor who was either an allogeneic HSCT recipient or a stem cell or donor lymphocyte infusion donor (not recorded which). It is not recorded whose cells these are; they may come from a transplant donor. Sample: blood, either unsorted or a sorted T cell fraction (not recorded which).

Here the CDR3 reads CASSSLAGIDFF. The CDR3 DNA sequence: TGTGCCAGCAGCTCCTTAGCGGGTATTGATTTCTTC. This chain connects TRBV11-2 to TRBJ2-1; 7 bases match TRBD2. Germline CDR1 and CDR2: SGHAT and FQNNGV. The CDR3 length is 12 residues. The trim removed 4 bases at V and 16 bases at J, leaving 10 bases unmatched.